These 27 T cell receptor beta chains share one sample of origin, sequenced in a study of T-cell reconstitution after alpha-beta-depleted transplantation in children. Preparation of the TCRbeta library was carried out with unique molecular identifiers. One entry per CDR3 protein, called by TCRdb with MiXCR from the PCR reads. The sample lists about 200,000 distinct CDR3 sequences, approximately 6.8% seen once, with 4.5% to 5.5% in the top ten. The sequences come from PBMCs, collected before TCRalphabeta/CD19-depleted stem cell transplant. All receptors derive from a girl under three years old with combined immunodeficiency, due to receive a stem cell transplant.

There are many counts of this clonotype. V and J are TRBV5-1 and TRBJ2-3, with D uncertain. Germline V gene lookup returns CDR1 SGHRS and CDR2 YFSETQ. There are 13 residues in the CDR3. V lost 5 bases to trimming and J lost 4 bases, with 11 bases between them. CDR3 protein: CASRYSIADTQYF. The CDR3 nucleotides read TGCGCCAGCAGGTACTCCATAGCAGATACGCAGTATTTT.

This clonotype was seen at least ten times. The gene calls are TRBV4-3 and TRBJ2-3; no clear D. There are 14 residues in the CDR3. Deletions cut 10 bases from V and 0 bases from J, with 14 bases between. The germline gives CDR1 LGHNA, CDR2 YSLEER. The CDR3 loop is CATRASSSTDTQYF. DNA for the CDR3: TGCGCCACCCGGGCGTCGTCGAGCACAGATACGCAGTATTTT.

This clonotype was found many times. The V call is TRBV7-3, the J call TRBJ2-5; 7 nucleotides agree with TRBD2. The J segment lost 5 bases and the V segment lost 6 bases, leaving 12 bases of the junction unmatched. The germline V gene encodes CDR1 SGHTA and CDR2 FQGTGA. CDR3 length: 15 amino acids. CDR3 sequence: CASSINGGSKETQYF. The CDR3 nucleotides read TGTGCCAGCAGTATAAACGGCGGGAGTAAGGAGACCCAGTACTTC.

This clonotype was observed many times. This sequence joins TRBV20-1 and TRBJ2-1; tentative D call: TRBD1 (5 bases). The CDR3 sequence is 13 residues long. Per germline, CDR1 DFQATT and CDR2 SNEGSKA (reference sequence). V was pared by 3 bases and J by 9 bases, with 15 bases between. The CDR3 here is CSARETATGEQFF. In nucleotides, the CDR3 is TGCAGTGCTAGGGAGACAGCCACGGGTGAGCAGTTCTTC.

The rearrangement links TRBV4-2 to TRBJ2-1; TRBD2 agrees at 12 bases. Germline loops: CDR1 LGHNA, CDR2 YNFKEQ. The J segment lost 9 bases and the V segment lost 0 bases, leaving 9 bases of the junction unmatched. There are 17 residues in the CDR3. In DNA, the CDR3 is TGTGCCAGCAGCCAAGACCGGCTAGCGGGGGGGCAAAGTGAGCAGTTCTTC. Protein product: CASSQDRLAGGQSEQFF.

The chain combines TRBV15 with TRBJ2-2; 11 bases map to TRBD2. The ends lost 5 bases at V and 7 bases at J; junction bases unmatched: 9. This CDR3 is built from 16 residues. Germline lookup yields CDR1 LNHNV and CDR2 YYDKDF (reference sequence). The CDR3 region is CATSHSGGARIGELFF. Written as DNA, the CDR3 is TGTGCCACCAGCCATAGCGGGGGGGCAAGGATCGGGGAGCTGTTTTTT.

This clonotype was seen a few times. This chain links TRBV7-3 with TRBJ1-4; D is unclear. The CDR3 has 13 amino acids. V was clipped by 3 bases and J by 8 bases, with 10 bases between them. From germline, CDR1 is SGHTA and CDR2 FQGTGA. This CDR3 reads CASSFRVWEKLFF. CDR3 in DNA: TGTGCCAGCAGCTTTAGGGTGTGGGAAAAACTGTTTTTT.

This clonotype was detected ten times or more. V gene TRBV7-8 combines with J gene TRBJ1-6, with a possible D match to TRBD1 (6 bases). The CDR3 consists of 18 residues. V lost 0 bases to trimming and J lost 8 bases, with 20 bases between them. The germline V gene encodes CDR1 SGHVS and CDR2 FQNEAQ. The CDR3 loop is CASSLAAVTGRSHSPLHF. CDR3 bases: TGTGCCAGCAGCTTAGCCGCCGTCACAGGGAGGTCTCATTCACCCCTCCACTTT.

This clonotype was detected only a few times. The V gene is TRBV4-2, the J gene TRBJ1-1, with 7 bases fitting TRBD1. This CDR3 has 13 amino acids. The germline gives CDR1 LGHNA, CDR2 YNFKEQ. Germline trimming cut 2 bases from V and 4 bases from J; bases unmatched to any gene: 1. DNA for the CDR3: TGTGCCAGCAGCCAACAGGGGGTCACTGAAGCTTTCTTT. It specifies CASSQQGVTEAFF.

The chain carries TRBV24-1 and TRBJ2-1, with D uncertain. This CDR3 is built from 15 residues. Trimming took 0 bases from V and 6 from J, leaving 11 bases between them. Germline lookup yields CDR1 KGHDR and CDR2 SFDVKD. The CDR3 DNA reads TGTGCCACCAGTGATTTGAGGGCCATTTGCAATGAGCAGTTCTTC. It is translated as CATSDLRAICNEQFF.

This clonotype was detected many times. V and J are TRBV7-6 and TRBJ1-1, with D possibly being TRBD1 (6 bases). The V gene lost 2 bases and the J gene lost 4 bases, with 17 bases spanning the gap. This CDR3 spans 16 amino acids. Germline assignment: CDR1 SGHVS and CDR2 FNYEAQ. Written as DNA, the CDR3 is TGTGCCAGCAGCTTACGGGTGGGTGAACAGGGCACTGAAGCTTTCTTT. This translates into CASSLRVGEQGTEAFF.

Many counts were recorded for this clonotype. The chain joins TRBV28 to TRBJ2-7; D remains ambiguous. The CDR3 is 11 residues long. V shed 5 bases and J shed 10 bases, with 12 bases lying between them. The germline CDR1 and CDR2 sequences are MDHEN and SYDVKM. The CDR3 is CASSTLKVQYF. Here the CDR3 DNA reads TGTGCCAGCAGTACACTCAAGGTCCAGTACTTC.

The table lists this clonotype with a few counts. J is TRBJ2-5 and V is TRBV7-2; TRBD2 agrees at 13 bases. This CDR3 has 16 residues. V dropped 4 bases and J dropped 4; count of bases not matched to a gene: 6. Germline assignment: CDR1 SGHTA and CDR2 FQGNSA. The CDR3 here is CASSSTSGGFRETQYF. CDR3 bases: TGTGCCAGCAGCTCGACTAGCGGGGGGTTCCGAGAGACCCAGTACTTC. The full variable domain, rest sourced from reference TRBV7-2 and TRBJ2-5, is GAGVSQSPSNKVTEKGKDVELRCDPISGHTALYWYRQSLGQGLEFLIYFQGNSAPDKSGLPSDRFSAERTGGSVSTLTIQRTQQEDSAVYLCASSSTSGGFRETQYFGPGTRLLVL.

This clonotype has ten or more counts. The chain joins TRBV20-1 to TRBJ1-2, with a weak D call TRBD1 (6 bases). The CDR3 extends over 13 amino acids. Germline lookup yields CDR1 DFQATT and CDR2 SNEGSKA (reference sequence). Trimming pared 3 bases from V and 4 bases from J, leaving 12 bases between. CDR3 protein: CSASEDRGYGYTF. The CDR3 DNA is TGCAGTGCTAGCGAGGACAGAGGCTATGGCTACACCTTC.

There are a few counts of this clonotype. V and J are TRBV5-6 and TRBJ2-7; no clear D gene. This CDR3 is built from 13 residues. Trimming stripped 4 bases from V and 6 bases from J, with 14 bases between. From germline, CDR1 is SGHDT and CDR2 YYEEEE. CDR3 sequence reads: CASSPPGWGEQYF. The CDR3 DNA reads TGTGCCAGCAGCCCGCCGGGTTGGGGCGAGCAGTACTTC.

In its sample, this clonotype was seen many times. The V and J genes are TRBV2 and TRBJ2-2; TRBD1 or TRBD2 may be the D gene (5 bases each). Trimming left V 4 bases short and J 6 bases short, with 12 bases between. The CDR3 has 14 amino acids. CDR1 SNHLY and CDR2 FYNNEI come from the germline V gene. The CDR3 spells CASSGPLGAGELFF. CDR3 DNA sequence: TGTGCCAGCAGTGGGCCTCTGGGGGCCGGGGAGCTGTTTTTT.

This clonotype was counted many times. The chain employs TRBV7-9 and TRBJ2-1; maybe TRBD2 (5 bases). Germline V gives CDR1 SEHNR, CDR2 FQNEAQ (reference sequence). Trimming removed 5 bases at V and 7 bases at J, with 15 bases between. The CDR3 sequence is 14 residues long. CDR3 bases: TGTGCCAGCAGCATCAGACTGGAGGAAAATGAGCAGTTCTTC. Its protein product is CASSIRLEENEQFF.

This clonotype was detected many times. The chain couples TRBV9 to TRBJ1-5; a weak D match, TRBD1 (5 bases). The germline gives CDR1 SGDLS, CDR2 YYNGEE. Trimming shortened V by 3 bases and J by 1 base, and 8 bases separated the two germline ends. The CDR3 has 14 residues. CDR3 residues: CASSARDSNQPQHF. The CDR3, as DNA: TGTGCCAGCAGCGCCCGGGACAGCAATCAGCCCCAGCATTTT.

This clonotype was seen repeatedly, ten times or more. The chain couples TRBV7-2 to TRBJ2-2; no definite D call. V was shortened by 3 bases and J by 6 bases, with 8 bases between the two germline ends. In germline, CDR1 is SGHTA, CDR2 FQGNSA. The CDR3 loop spans 13 amino acids. The CDR3 loop is CASSFMGPGELFF. CDR3 DNA sequence: TGTGCCAGCAGCTTTATGGGCCCCGGGGAGCTGTTTTTT.

This clonotype was seen many times. This rearrangement joins TRBV11-3 to TRBJ2-3; the D gene is possibly TRBD1 (8 bases). With 4 bases removed from V and 3 bases from J, the gap between germline ends came to 14 bases. CDR3 length: 15 residues. Germline CDR1 SGHNT, CDR2 YENEEA. The CDR3 sequence is CASSSGQGGTDTQYF. For the CDR3, the DNA is TGTGCCAGCAGCTCCGGACAGGGAGGGACAGATACGCAGTATTTT.

This clonotype has at least ten counts. The CDR3 coding sequence is TGTGCCAGCAGCCCTGCAGGGGGAGTGCGCCATACGCAGTATTTT. Protein product: CASSPAGGVRHTQYF. The V and J genes are TRBV28 and TRBJ2-3; TRBD1 agrees at 7 bases. V trimming: 6 bases; J trimming: 7 bases; junction bases outside the gene matches: 13. Per germline, CDR1 MDHEN and CDR2 SYDVKM. This CDR3 spans 15 amino acids.

In this sample, this clonotype turned up many times. This chain joins TRBV6-5 and TRBJ2-7; D is unclear. Trimming stripped 1 base from V and 7 bases from J, with 14 bases between. Per germline, CDR1 MNHEY and CDR2 SVGAGI. CDR3 length equals 14 residues. The CDR3 sequence: CASSYFQASREQYF. DNA of the CDR3: TGTGCCAGCAGTTACTTCCAGGCCTCTAGAGAGCAGTACTTC.

This clonotype showed up many times. J is TRBJ1-1 and V is TRBV5-1, with 8 bases identical to TRBD1. J was trimmed by 6 bases and V by 4 bases; bases with no gene match: 14. Looked up from germline, CDR1 is SGHRS and CDR2 is YFSETQ. This CDR3 has 16 amino acids. The CDR3 region has the DNA TGCGCCAGCAGCCGCGGACAGGGCGGACAGACCTCTGAAGCTTTCTTT. Its translation is CASSRGQGGQTSEAFF.

Ten or more counts support this clonotype. The V and J genes are TRBV12-3 or TRBV12-4 and TRBJ2-3; 9 bases match TRBD2. The J segment lost 8 bases and the V segment lost 0 bases, leaving 12 bases of the junction unmatched. This CDR3 region has 17 residues. The CDR3 DNA follows: TGTGCCAGCAGTTTAGCTCGCGGGACTAGCCCTGGCATTACGCAGTATTTT. This gives the protein CASSLARGTSPGITQYF.

For this clonotype: This may be a read error, as it is one base from a much larger clone. The chain couples TRBV11-2 to TRBJ2-7; D is undetermined. The length of the CDR3 is 14 residues. Germline CDR1 reads SGHAT; CDR2 reads FQNNGV. Trimming pared 0 bases from V and 9 bases from J, leaving 15 bases between. CDR3 in DNA: TGTGCCAGCAGCTTAGATGATTGTGGGCTGGTGCAGTACTTC. Translation gives CASSLDDCGLVQYF.

This clonotype was counted at least ten times. The V gene is TRBV5-6, the J gene TRBJ2-1; D is uncertain. V gave up 2 bases and J gave up 4 bases, with 7 bases separating them. The CDR3 runs 13 residues. Germline V CDR1 and CDR2: SGHDT, YYEEEE. The CDR3 region is CASSFGSYNEQFF. The CDR3 DNA follows: TGTGCCAGCAGCTTCGGCTCTTACAATGAGCAGTTCTTC.

This clonotype showed up many times. The V gene is TRBV28, the J gene TRBJ2-7; 13 bases align to TRBD2. Germline V gives CDR1 MDHEN, CDR2 SYDVKM. After removal of 3 bases from V and 4 bases from J, the junction contained 6 bases not matched to a gene. The CDR3 has 16 amino acids. CDR3 nucleotides: TGTGCCAGCAGTTTCCCGACTAGCGGGGGGCCGTACGAGCAGTACTTC. This gives the protein CASSFPTSGGPYEQYF.